One sample yielded the 19 T cell receptor beta chains listed below, sequenced in a study of shared clonotypes between healthy human individuals. Produced via immunoSEQ multiplex PCR; TCRdb's table is partial and in-frame only. The table has about 450,000 clones, less than 80% seen once. Sequencing used PBMCs. The receptor set was obtained from a woman in her 40s in good health. Some clones in this sample may be carry-over from other donors' samples.

The table lists this clone with a count of one. This chain uses TRBV28 with TRBJ2-1; 13 nucleotides agree with TRBD2. Germline CDR1 reads MDHEN; CDR2 reads SYDVKM. The CDR3 loop spans 15 amino acids. V lost 6 bases, J lost 7 bases, and 6 bases stayed unmatched. CDR3 nucleotide sequence: TGTGCCAGCAGCCTTACTAGCGGGAGGGGGAATGAGCAGTTCTTC. Translation: CASSLTSGRGNEQFF.

The V and J genes are TRBV9 and TRBJ1-2; D is perhaps TRBD1 (5 bases). Germline lookup yields CDR1 SGDLS and CDR2 YYNGEE. Trimming pared 0 bases from V and 8 bases from J, leaving 11 bases between. The CDR3 covers 13 residues. CDR3 nucleotide sequence: TGTGCCAGCAGCGTAGACGAAGGGGAGGGCTACACCTTC. Its protein is CASSVDEGEGYTF.

The genes are TRBV11-2 and TRBJ1-2; D is possibly TRBD1 (5 bases). The V gene lost 3 bases and the J gene lost 3 bases, with 11 bases spanning the gap. Germline CDR1 reads SGHAT; CDR2 reads FQNNGV. The CDR3 spans 14 residues. CDR3 sequence reads: CASSFPSGYYGYTF. CDR3 nucleotide sequence: TGTGCCAGCAGCTTCCCCTCAGGGTACTATGGCTACACCTTC.

The gene calls are TRBV6-5 and TRBJ2-3; D is uncertain. The V gene lost 6 bases and the J gene lost 0 bases, with 10 bases spanning the gap. Germline V CDR1 and CDR2: MNHEY, SVGAGI. CDR3 length equals 14 residues. The CDR3 sequence: CASRLAASTDTQYF. CDR3 DNA sequence: TGTGCCAGCAGATTAGCAGCTAGCACAGATACGCAGTATTTT.

This chain links TRBV5-1 with TRBJ2-7; TRBD1 might be the D (6 bases). The CDR3 extends over 15 amino acids. V dropped 0 bases and J dropped 0 bases, with 10 bases sitting between them. The germline gives CDR1 SGHRS, CDR2 YFSETQ. CDR3 amino acids: CASSLGQGYSYEQYF. The CDR3 region has the DNA TGCGCCAGCAGCTTGGGGCAGGGGTACTCCTACGAGCAGTACTTC.

V and J are TRBV5-4 and TRBJ1-2, with D possibly matching TRBD1 (6 bases). CDR1 and CDR2 from the germline V gene are SGHNT and YYREEE (reference sequence). V dropped 4 bases and J dropped 4 bases, with 14 bases sitting between them. The CDR3 contains 14 residues. CDR3: CASSQQGAGYGYTF. CDR3 bases: TGTGCCAGCAGCCAACAGGGAGCCGGCTATGGCTACACCTTC.

This clone is a singleton in its sample. V and J are TRBV5-1 and TRBJ1-4, with D perhaps matching TRBD1 (6 bases). The CDR3 is made up of 15 amino acids. V was clipped by 0 bases and J by 7 bases, with 13 bases between them. The V gene's germline CDR1 is SGHRS and CDR2 YFSETQ. In DNA, the CDR3 is TGCGCCAGCAGCTTGGGGTCGGGGGCAACTGAAAAACTGTTTTTT. Translated: CASSLGSGATEKLFF.

The J gene is TRBJ1-2, the V gene TRBV29-1; 8 bases match TRBD1. The germline gives CDR1 SQVTM, CDR2 ANQGSEA. V was pared by 4 bases and J by 5 bases, with 12 bases of the junction left unmatched. The length of the CDR3 is 15 residues. DNA of the CDR3: TGCAGCGTTGGAGGTGATGTGCAGGGGGCGTATGGCTACACCTTC. As protein: CSVGGDVQGAYGYTF.

This clone has at least ten counts. The chain combines TRBV7-9 with TRBJ2-1; TRBD1 matches at 9 bases. J lost 7 bases, V lost 5 bases, and 3 bases had no gene match. The CDR3 consists of 13 residues. CDR1 is SEHNR, CDR2 FQNEAQ, per germline (reference sequence). For the CDR3, the DNA is TGTGCCAGCAGCACCGGACAGGGGAATGAGCAGTTCTTC. Translating gives CASSTGQGNEQFF.

The chain is built from TRBV5-4 and TRBJ2-2; D could derive from TRBD1 or TRBD2 (5 bases each). This CDR3 region has 14 residues. Germline V gene sequence: CDR1 SGHNT, CDR2 YYREEE (reference sequence). V was shortened by 0 bases and J by 6 bases, with 9 bases between the two germline ends. CDR3 nucleotides: TGTGCCAGCAGCTTGGGGGGGAGTCCCGGGGAGCTGTTTTTT. This sequence encodes CASSLGGSPGELFF.

The chain is built from TRBV5-8 and TRBJ2-1, with D possibly matching TRBD1 (5 bases). The CDR3 runs 12 residues. The germline gives CDR1 SGHTS, CDR2 YDEGEE. With 4 bases removed from V and 9 bases from J, the gap between germline ends came to 11 bases. The CDR3 protein is CASSNLQGEQFF. The CDR3 DNA follows: TGTGCCAGCAGCAACCTTCAGGGTGAGCAGTTCTTC.

The sample holds one count of this clone. Other nucleotide sequences from this sample produce the same CDR3. The gene calls are TRBV5-1 and TRBJ2-3, with D tentatively TRBD2 (6 bases). This CDR3 contains 15 residues. Deletions cut 0 bases from V and 0 bases from J, with 8 bases between. From germline, CDR1 is SGHRS and CDR2 YFSETQ. CDR3 coding DNA: TGCGCCAGCAGCTTGGATAGCGGAAGCACAGATACGCAGTATTTT. This translates into CASSLDSGSTDTQYF.

This sequence joins TRBV5-8 and TRBJ2-5, with no clear D. The CDR3 has 12 residues. Trimming left V 0 bases short and J 5 bases short, with 5 bases between. Germline V gene lookup returns CDR1 SGHTS and CDR2 YDEGEE. The CDR3 here is CASSLVSETQYF. The CDR3 DNA reads as TGTGCCAGCAGCTTGGTCTCGGAGACCCAGTACTTC.

The rearrangement links TRBV5-8 to TRBJ2-7; 10 bases align to TRBD1. Germline lookup yields CDR1 SGHTS and CDR2 YDEGEE. The CDR3 runs 15 residues. The ends lost 4 bases at V and 3 bases at J; junction bases unmatched: 7. The CDR3 region is CASSPLGTGVYEQYF. DNA for the CDR3: TGTGCCAGCAGCCCCCTCGGGACAGGGGTCTACGAGCAGTACTTC.

The chain is built from TRBV10-1 and TRBJ2-3; D is unclear. Germline CDR1 is WNHNN and CDR2 is SYGVQD (reference sequence). Trimming stripped 6 bases from V and 1 base from J, with 8 bases between. This CDR3 region has 13 residues. The CDR3 loop is CASRAPGTDTQYF. CDR3 nucleotides: TGCGCCAGCAGAGCCCCCGGCACAGATACGCAGTATTTT.

V usage is TRBV5-1 and J usage is TRBJ1-3; no firm D call. This CDR3 has 14 residues. The germline V gene encodes CDR1 SGHRS and CDR2 YFSETQ. The V end was cut by 0 bases, the J end by 0 bases, with 4 bases between. CDR3 region: CASSLEDSGNTIYF. As DNA, the CDR3 is TGCGCCAGCAGCTTGGAAGACTCTGGAAACACCATATATTTT.

The genes are TRBV30 and TRBJ2-5; 7 bases are shared with TRBD1. V was clipped by 3 bases and J by 4 bases; unmatched bases: 5. The CDR3 extends over 13 amino acids. Germline values: CDR1 GTSNPN, CDR2 SVGIG (reference sequence). The CDR3 coding sequence is TGTGCCTGGAGAAAGCCAGGGGGAGAGACCCAGTACTTC. Its translation: CAWRKPGGETQYF.

The V and J genes are TRBV7-8 and TRBJ2-7; 8 nucleotides align to TRBD2. After removal of 5 bases from V and 0 bases from J, the junction contained 9 bases not matched to a gene. The length of the CDR3 is 16 residues. Germline V lookup: CDR1 SGHVS, CDR2 FQNEAQ. CDR3 in DNA: TGTGCCAGCAGCCCTCAAAGGACTAGCAGCTCCTACGAGCAGTACTTC. It is translated as CASSPQRTSSSYEQYF.

The chain combines TRBV4-1 with TRBJ1-3; D is possibly TRBD1 (6 bases). CDR3 length: 15 residues. Trimming took off 4 bases at V and 0 bases at J, with 10 bases between the two ends. Germline loops: CDR1 MGHRA, CDR2 YSYEKL. CDR3 residues: CASSLRQDSGNTIYF. The CDR3 DNA follows: TGCGCCAGCAGCCTCCGACAGGACTCTGGAAACACCATATATTTT.